The 15 T cell receptor beta chains presented below share a single source sample, sequenced in a study of T cell responses to AZD1222 COVID-19 vaccine. The protocol was immunoSEQ multiplex PCR, while the TCRdb copy is restricted to in-frame clones and leaves out a portion. In the table there are about 130,000 clones, 85% to 90% of which are singletons. The starting material was peripheral blood, obtained on day 0 of AZD1222 vaccination. These receptor sequences come from an adult in good health.

V and J are TRBV5-1 and TRBJ2-3; D remains ambiguous. V was trimmed by 4 bases and J by 3 bases, leaving 3 bases between them. CDR1 SGHRS and CDR2 YFSETQ come from the germline V gene. CDR3 size: 11 residues. CDR3 in amino acids: CASSQTDTQYF. The CDR3 bases are TGCGCCAGCAGCCAAACAGATACGCAGTATTTT. The variable domain in full, with the rest retrieved from reference TRBV5-1 and TRBJ2-3, is KAGVTQTPRYLIKTRGQQVTLSCSPISGHRSVSWYQQTPGQGLQFLFEYFSETQRNKGNFPGRFSGRQFSNSRSEMNVSTLELGDSALYLCASSQTDTQYFGPGTRLTVL.

The chain is built from TRBV7-2 and TRBJ1-1; D remains unclear. The V end lost 2 bases, the J end lost 0 bases, and 13 bases lay between the germline ends. The CDR3 consists of 16 residues. The germline V gene encodes CDR1 SGHTA and CDR2 FQGNSA. CDR3 bases: TGTGCCAGCAGCTTATTCTCTTGGGGTATGAACACTGAAGCTTTCTTT. Protein sequence: CASSLFSWGMNTEAFF. Supplemented by reference TRBV7-2 and TRBJ1-1, the full variable domain reads GAGVSQSPSNKVTEKGKDVELRCDPISGHTALYWYRQSLGQGLEFLIYFQGNSAPDKSGLPSDRFSAERTGGSVSTLTIQRTQQEDSAVYLCASSLFSWGMNTEAFFGQGTRLTVV.

The rearrangement joins TRBV12-1 to TRBJ1-1. TRBV12-1 represents a pseudogene. This CDR3 spans 14 amino acids. CDR3 region: CASSPERGFAEAFF. CDR3 nucleotides: TGTGCCAGCAGCCCTGAGCGGGGTTTTGCTGAAGCTTTCTTT.

V gene TRBV9 combines with J gene TRBJ1-6; 8 bases map to TRBD1. The J segment lost 4 bases and the V segment lost 10 bases, leaving 10 bases of the junction unmatched. CDR3 length: 15 amino acids. Germline V gene data show CDR1 as SGDLS and CDR2 as YYNGEE. CDR3 nucleotide sequence: TGTGCCCGATACCTTTGGGACAGGTATAATTCACCCCTCCACTTT. Protein sequence: CARYLWDRYNSPLHF.

This clone was found once. The chain has TRBV2 and TRBJ2-2; 9 nucleotides agree with TRBD1. V lost 4 bases, J lost 1 base, and 1 base stayed unmatched. Germline-derived CDR1 and CDR2 are SNHLY and FYNNEI. The CDR3 runs 15 residues. This CDR3 is CASSGDRVNTGELFF. In DNA form, the CDR3 reads TGTGCCAGCAGTGGGGACAGGGTGAACACCGGGGAGCTGTTTTTT.

This clone has just a few counts. V gene TRBV3-1 (or the pseudogene TRBV3-2) combines with J gene TRBJ1-1, with D hard to call. V shed 0 bases and J shed 4 bases, with 12 bases lying between them. Germline V gene data show CDR1 as LGHDT and CDR2 as YNNKEL (reference sequence). CDR3 size: 15 residues. Here the CDR3 DNA reads TGTGCCAGCAGCCAAGACGGCGGGTTTAGCACTGAAGCTTTCTTT. This translates into CASSQDGGFSTEAFF.

V usage is TRBV7-9 and J usage is TRBJ2-7, with 11 nucleotides matching TRBD1. The junction had 4 bases not matched to a gene; V was cut back by 4 bases and J by 2 bases. Germline V gene data show CDR1 as SEHNR and CDR2 as FQNEAQ (reference sequence). This CDR3 is 15 amino acids long. CDR3 in amino acids: CASSSGQGATYEQYF. In DNA, the CDR3 is TGTGCCAGCAGCTCCGGACAGGGGGCAACCTACGAGCAGTACTTC.

The chain has TRBV29-1 and TRBJ2-3; D gene ambiguous. The CDR3 runs to 12 residues. CDR1 is SQVTM, CDR2 ANQGSEA, per germline. As DNA, the CDR3 is TGCACCATTAAACCAAGCACAGATACGCAGTATTTT. This codes for CTIKPSTDTQYF.

This clone has only one observation. The chain employs TRBV10-3 and TRBJ2-5, with unresolved D. Trimming removed 3 bases at V and 5 bases at J, with 19 bases between. Germline V gene data show CDR1 as ENHRY and CDR2 as SYGVKD. This CDR3 is 16 amino acids long. The CDR3 DNA is TGTGCCATCAGTGACGGCCTCCTCCTAGGGCAGGAGACCCAGTACTTC. As protein: CAISDGLLLGQETQYF.

The CDR3: CASTSGRGRYEQYF. The CDR3 DNA follows: TGTGCCAGCACCTCTGGGAGGGGACGGTACGAGCAGTACTTC. The chain links TRBV27 to TRBJ2-7, with 7 bases fitting TRBD2. Germline CDR1 and CDR2: MNHEY and SMNVEV (reference sequence). J was trimmed by 4 bases and V by 7 bases; bases with no gene match: 10. The length of the CDR3 is 14 residues.

This clone has only a few counts. This sequence joins TRBV19 and TRBJ2-2, with D perhaps given as TRBD1 or TRBD2 (5 bases each). V was trimmed by 1 base and J by 1 base, leaving 7 bases between them. From germline, CDR1 is LNHDA and CDR2 SQIVND (reference sequence). This CDR3 spans 15 amino acids. This chain's CDR3 is CASSIVGVNTGELFF. The CDR3 bases are TGTGCCAGTAGTATAGTGGGGGTGAACACCGGGGAGCTGTTTTTT. Drawing the rest from reference TRBV19 and TRBJ2-2, the complete variable domain is DGGITQSPKYLFRKEGQNVTLSCEQNLNHDAMYWYRQDPGQGLRLIYYSQIVNDFQKGDIAEGYSVSREKKESFPLTVTSAQKNPTAFYLCASSIVGVNTGELFFGEGSRLTVL.

As concerns this clone: Distinct nucleotide sequences in the sample also encode this CDR3. The genes are TRBV6-2 or TRBV6-3 and TRBJ2-7; tentatively, D is TRBD1 (6 bases). V was clipped by 3 bases and J by 4 bases, with 7 bases between them. Germline lookup yields CDR1 MNHEY and CDR2 SVGEGT. CDR3 length: 12 amino acids. CDR3 region: CASSYRGYEQYF. The CDR3 DNA reads TGTGCCAGCAGTTATAGGGGGTACGAGCAGTACTTC.

The table lists this clone with a few counts. The chain links TRBV2 to TRBJ1-3; D is uncertain. The CDR3 spans 14 residues. Per germline, CDR1 SNHLY and CDR2 FYNNEI. V shed 6 bases and J shed 0 bases, with 9 bases lying between them. This CDR3 reads CASSRHSSGNTIYF. The CDR3 DNA reads TGTGCCAGCAGCCGACACAGCTCTGGAAACACCATATATTTT.

There are a few counts of this clone. The gene calls are TRBV9 and TRBJ2-1; tentatively, D is TRBD2 (7 bases). The ends were cut back, 4 bases at V and 4 bases at J, with 12 bases in the middle. The germline V gene has CDR1 SGDLS and CDR2 YYNGEE. This CDR3 is 14 amino acids long. The CDR3 DNA reads TGTGCCAGCAGCATAGGGGGGGCTTACAATGAGCAGTTCTTC. Its protein is CASSIGGAYNEQFF.

This clone was counted a single time. This chain uses TRBV11-2 with TRBJ2-7; no reliable D call. This CDR3 spans 12 amino acids. Looked up from germline, CDR1 is SGHAT and CDR2 is FQNNGV. V gave up 5 bases and J gave up 1 base, with 6 bases separating them. CDR3 bases: TGTGCCAGCAGCGCCCAATCCTACGAGCAGTACTTC. As protein: CASSAQSYEQYF.